This TCR beta chain is from a study of blood T cell repertoires in COVID-19. Looking at the study overall: COVID-19 samples, acute and convalescent, were from the United States, Italy and Spain. PBMCs, B-cell-depleted T cells, or T cells were the source of the cDNA or gDNA that made up the material.

Cohort allocation depended upon clinical history that participants reported. Assay used: immunoSEQ multiplex PCR; TCRdb lists only in-frame clones, some missing. The table includes 150,000 to 200,000 clones, around 80% detected once. The CDR3 extends over 15 amino acids. V was trimmed by 3 bases and J by 4 bases, leaving 15 bases between them. Germline V gene sequence: CDR1 LNHDA, CDR2 SQIVND (reference sequence). The sequencing input was PBMCs or T cells enriched from blood (not recorded which). The clonotype originates from a woman aged 50 to 60 with acute COVID-19. The chain employs TRBV19 and TRBJ2-5, with a tentative D call TRBD2 (6 bases). The CDR3: CASSIGGMGGETQYF. The CDR3 coding sequence is TGTGCCAGTAGTATTGGAGGCATGGGAGGAGAGACCCAGTACTTC.